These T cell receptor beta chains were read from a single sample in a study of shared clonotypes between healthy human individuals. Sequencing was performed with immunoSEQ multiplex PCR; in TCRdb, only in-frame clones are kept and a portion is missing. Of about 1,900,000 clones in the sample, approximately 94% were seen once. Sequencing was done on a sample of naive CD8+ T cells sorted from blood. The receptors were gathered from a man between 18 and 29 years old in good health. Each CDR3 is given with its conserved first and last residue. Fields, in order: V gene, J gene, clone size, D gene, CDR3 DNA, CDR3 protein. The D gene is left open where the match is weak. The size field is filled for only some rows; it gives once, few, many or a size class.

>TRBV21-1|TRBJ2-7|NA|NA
TGTGCCAGCAGCAAAGTAGGCAGGGGGCCCTCCTACGAGCAGTACTTC
CASSKVGRGPSYEQYF
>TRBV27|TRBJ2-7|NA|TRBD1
TGTGCCAGCAGCAGCCCCGGACAGGGGTACGAGCAGTACTTC
CASSSPGQGYEQYF
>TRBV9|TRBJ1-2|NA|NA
TGTGCCAGCAGCGTTTATAGGGACGGTAACTATGGCTACACCTTC
CASSVYRDGNYGYTF
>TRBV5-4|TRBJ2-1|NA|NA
TGTGCCAGCAGCGTGGGACCCAACAATGAGCAGTTCTTC
CASSVGPNNEQFF
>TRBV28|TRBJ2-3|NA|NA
TGTGCCAGCCGCGGTGGGGCGCCTCTATTAAGCACAGATACGCAGTATTTT
CASRGGAPLLSTDTQYF
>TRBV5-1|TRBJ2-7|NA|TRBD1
TGCGCCAGCAGTTATTACACAGAGGGGACAGACTACGAGCAGTACTTC
CASSYYTEGTDYEQYF
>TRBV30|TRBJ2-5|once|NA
TGTGCCTGGAGTGTACCGGAATCTGGAACTCTTTGGGAGACCCAGTACTTC
CAWSVPESGTLWETQYF
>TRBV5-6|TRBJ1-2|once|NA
TGTGCCAGCAGCGGACAGACAGAGGTCTTCGGTAACTATGGCTACACCTTC
CASSGQTEVFGNYGYTF
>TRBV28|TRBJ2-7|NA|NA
TGTGCCAGCAGCTCTGACAGTTACGAGCAGTACTTC
CASSSDSYEQYF
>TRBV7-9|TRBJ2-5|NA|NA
TGTGCCAGCAGCTTAGTGGCTAGGGATGGGAAGGAGACCCAGTACTTC
CASSLVARDGKETQYF
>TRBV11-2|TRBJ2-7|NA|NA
TGTGCCAGCAGCTTCAGGGTCTACGAGCAGTACTTC
CASSFRVYEQYF
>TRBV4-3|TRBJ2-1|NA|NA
TGCGCCAGCAGCCAAGATGAGAGGGGAGTCGAGCAGTTCTTC
CASSQDERGVEQFF
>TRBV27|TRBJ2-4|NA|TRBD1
TGTGCCAGCAGTTCGACAGGGGGAGTGGGCAAAAACATTCAGTACTTC
CASSSTGGVGKNIQYF
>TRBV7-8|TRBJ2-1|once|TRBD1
TGTGCCAGCAGGGGACAGGGGTCCTTATCCTACAATGAGCAGTTCTTC
CASRGQGSLSYNEQFF
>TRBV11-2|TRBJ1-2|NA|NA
TGTGCCAGCAGCTTAGAAAATCTTGGAGGCTACACCTTC
CASSLENLGGYTF
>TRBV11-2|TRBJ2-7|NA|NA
TGTGCCAGCAGCTTAGACTTATCCTACGAGCAGTACTTC
CASSLDLSYEQYF
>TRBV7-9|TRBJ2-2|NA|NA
TGTGCCAGCAGCTCGCCGTCTGGAGGGGAGCTGTTTTTT
CASSSPSGGELFF
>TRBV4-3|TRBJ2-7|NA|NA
TGCGCCAGCAGCCAAGACCTATACGGGTACGAGCAGTACTTC
CASSQDLYGYEQYF
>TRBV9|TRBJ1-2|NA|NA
TGTGCCAGCAGCCCACTAATTTCGGACTATGGCTACACCTTC
CASSPLISDYGYTF
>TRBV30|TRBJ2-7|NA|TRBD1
TGTGCCTCCACAGGACAGGGAGAGAATTACGAGCAGTACTTC
CASTGQGENYEQYF